The 14 T cell receptor beta chains below all came from one sample that was sequenced in a study of blood T cell repertoires in COVID-19. Data came from immunoSEQ multiplex PCR; TCRdb stores just in-frame clones and leaves some out. The table lists about 370,000 clones, about 89% of them singletons. Material for sequencing was peripheral blood. The receptor source for this set is a woman under 40 with COVID-19, enrolled during active disease.

The chain employs TRBV5-4 and TRBJ2-6, with TRBD1 matching 7 bases. CDR3 size: 19 residues. The ends lost 4 bases at V and 0 bases at J; junction bases unmatched: 13. Germline V gene lookup returns CDR1 SGHNT and CDR2 YYREEE (reference sequence). The CDR3 DNA follows: TGTGCCAGCAGCCGCCCCGGTGGGACAGAACTCTCTGGGGCCAACGTCCTGACTTTC. It translates to CASSRPGGTELSGANVLTF.

The V call is TRBV19, the J call TRBJ1-4; D call uncertain. CDR1 and CDR2 from the germline V gene are LNHDA and SQIVND (reference sequence). The V end was cut by 2 bases, the J end by 11 bases, with 12 bases between. This CDR3 spans 13 amino acids. CDR3 amino acids: CASSIMTADKLFF. The DNA of the CDR3 is TGTGCCAGTAGTATAATGACTGCTGATAAACTGTTTTTT.

This clone was counted only a few times. The junction departs from the called germline gene at one end, perhaps through a read error. This sequence joins TRBV10-3 and TRBJ1-6; possible D gene TRBD1, 5 bases. The length of the CDR3 is 16 residues. Per germline, CDR1 ENHRY and CDR2 SYGVKD. This CDR3 is CAISELGASYNSPLHF. The CDR3 DNA sequence: TGTGCCATCAGTGAGTTAGGGGCTTCCTACAATTCACCCCTCCACTTT.

The chain carries TRBV5-4 and TRBJ2-3; 10 positions agree with TRBD2. CDR1 and CDR2 (germline): SGHNT, YYREEE (reference sequence). The CDR3 is 16 amino acids. The V and J ends lost 3 bases and 6 bases, in that order; junction bases with no gene match: 10. Here the CDR3 reads CASSWTSGPRGDTQYF. The DNA for the CDR3 is TGTGCCAGCAGCTGGACTAGCGGCCCCCGGGGGGATACGCAGTATTTT.

This clone showed up just a few times. The rearrangement joins TRBV7-6 to TRBJ2-3, with 10 positions matching TRBD2. From germline, CDR1 is SGHVS and CDR2 FNYEAQ. This CDR3 has 16 residues. The junction had 3 bases not matched to a gene; V was cut back by 0 bases and J by 3 bases. The DNA of the CDR3 is TGTGCCAGCAGCTTAGCTAGCGGGAGGAGGACAGATACGCAGTATTTT. Its translation: CASSLASGRRTDTQYF.

The chain combines TRBV10-2 with TRBJ2-1, with D possibly matching TRBD2 (6 bases). V lost 0 bases to trimming and J lost 4 bases, with 22 bases between them. The CDR3 is made up of 19 amino acids. CDR1 and CDR2 (germline): WSHSY, SAAADI. The CDR3 loop is CASSESWEARERPYNEQFF. The DNA of the CDR3 is TGCGCCAGCAGTGAGTCGTGGGAGGCCAGGGAGAGGCCATACAATGAGCAGTTCTTC.

The rearrangement uses TRBV15 and TRBJ2-5, with 9 bases lining up with TRBD1. This CDR3 spans 15 amino acids. V lost 5 bases and J lost 3; bases outside the gene matches: 7. The germline gives CDR1 LNHNV, CDR2 YYDKDF (reference sequence). The CDR3 region is CATSRTGGFEETQYF. DNA of the CDR3: TGTGCCACCAGCCGCACAGGGGGCTTCGAAGAGACCCAGTACTTC.

This chain uses TRBV19 with TRBJ2-2, with 12 nucleotides matching TRBD2. V lost 5 bases and J lost 6; bases outside the gene matches: 7. The germline CDR1 and CDR2 sequences are LNHDA and SQIVND (reference sequence). The CDR3 is made up of 16 amino acids. CDR3 protein: CASSLRLAGVAGELFF. For the CDR3, the DNA is TGTGCCAGTAGTCTTAGACTAGCGGGAGTCGCCGGGGAGCTGTTTTTT.

The chain joins TRBV4-3 to TRBJ1-2; no firm D call. The CDR3 sequence is 13 residues long. V lost 3 bases and J lost 8, with 13 bases in between. Germline V gene sequence: CDR1 LGHNA, CDR2 YSLEER. The DNA for the CDR3 is TGCGCCAGCAGCCAGAGTGGGCGGGGAGGCTACACCTTC. Its translation: CASSQSGRGGYTF.

The chain is built from TRBV7-2 and TRBJ2-7; 9 nucleotides agree with TRBD2. In germline, CDR1 is SGHTA, CDR2 FQGNSA. The CDR3 is made up of 16 amino acids. Losses at the gene ends were 0 bases for V and 3 bases for J; bases not matched to a gene: 6. The chain's CDR3 is CASSLAASGVNYEQYF. The CDR3 nucleotides read TGTGCCAGCAGCTTAGCGGCTAGCGGGGTGAACTACGAGCAGTACTTC.

A remark on this clone: Just one base apart from a much larger clone, this may be a read error. The V and J genes are TRBV28 and TRBJ2-2; TRBD2 is a possible D gene (6 bases). This CDR3 region has 13 residues. Germline V gene lookup returns CDR1 MDHEN and CDR2 SYDVKM. The V and J ends lost 8 bases and 1 base respectively, with 8 bases between them. The DNA for the CDR3 is TGTGCCAGCCGTAGCGGGAACACCGGGGAGCTGTTTTTT. It encodes CASRSGNTGELFF.

The chain joins TRBV7-8 to TRBJ2-3, with a weak D call TRBD2 (5 bases). The CDR3 has 14 amino acids. The V end lost 7 bases, the J end lost 0 bases, and 11 bases lay between the germline ends. Looked up from germline, CDR1 is SGHVS and CDR2 is FQNEAQ. The CDR3 sequence is CASTGGYSTDTQYF. The CDR3 DNA follows: TGTGCCAGCACGGGCGGGTATAGCACAGATACGCAGTATTTT.

The chain recombines TRBV25-1 with TRBJ2-5; perhaps TRBD2 as D (6 bases). The length of the CDR3 is 18 residues. V lost 5 bases and J 3 bases, leaving 25 bases between the germline ends. Per germline, CDR1 MGHDK and CDR2 SYGVNS. The CDR3 region is CASSLPLAGRIGEETQYF. CDR3 coding DNA: TGTGCCAGCAGTCTCCCTTTGGCAGGGAGGATTGGGGAAGAGACCCAGTACTTC.

The V and J genes are TRBV5-4 and TRBJ2-3; D might be TRBD2 (5 bases). The CDR3 runs to 14 residues. V gave up 0 bases and J gave up 8 bases, with 13 bases separating them. The germline V gene has CDR1 SGHNT and CDR2 YYREEE (reference sequence). This CDR3 reads CASSLELGGGTQYF. The CDR3 nucleotides read TGTGCCAGCAGCTTGGAACTAGGAGGCGGTACGCAGTATTTT.